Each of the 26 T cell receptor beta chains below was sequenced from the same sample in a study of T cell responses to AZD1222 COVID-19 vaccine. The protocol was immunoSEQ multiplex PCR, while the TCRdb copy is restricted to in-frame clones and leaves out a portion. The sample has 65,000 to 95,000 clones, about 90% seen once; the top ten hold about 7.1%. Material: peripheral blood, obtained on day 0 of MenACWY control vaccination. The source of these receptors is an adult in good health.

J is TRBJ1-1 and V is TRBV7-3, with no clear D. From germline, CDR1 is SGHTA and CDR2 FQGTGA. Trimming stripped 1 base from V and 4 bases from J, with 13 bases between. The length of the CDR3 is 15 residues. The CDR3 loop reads CASSLSPATTTEAFF. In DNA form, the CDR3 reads TGTGCCAGCAGCTTAAGTCCAGCGACGACCACTGAAGCTTTCTTT.

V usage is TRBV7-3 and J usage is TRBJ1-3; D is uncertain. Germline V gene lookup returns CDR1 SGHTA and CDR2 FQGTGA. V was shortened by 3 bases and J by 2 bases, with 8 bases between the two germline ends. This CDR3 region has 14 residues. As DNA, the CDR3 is TGTGCCAGCAGCTTCGGCGAGGCTGGAAACACCATATATTTT. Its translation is CASSFGEAGNTIYF. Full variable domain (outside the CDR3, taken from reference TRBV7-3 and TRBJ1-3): GAGVSQTPSNKVTEKGKYVELRCDPISGHTALYWYRQSLGQGPEFLIYFQGTGAADDSGLPNDRFFAVRPEGSVSTLKIQRTERGDSAVYLCASSFGEAGNTIYFGEGSWLTVV.

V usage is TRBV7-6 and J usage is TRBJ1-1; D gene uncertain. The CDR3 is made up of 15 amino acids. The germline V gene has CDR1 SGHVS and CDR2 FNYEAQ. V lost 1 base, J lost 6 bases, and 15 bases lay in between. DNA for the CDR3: TGTGCCAGCAGCTTAGGGGCAGGCGGACCCGCTGAAGCTTTCTTT. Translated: CASSLGAGGPAEAFF.

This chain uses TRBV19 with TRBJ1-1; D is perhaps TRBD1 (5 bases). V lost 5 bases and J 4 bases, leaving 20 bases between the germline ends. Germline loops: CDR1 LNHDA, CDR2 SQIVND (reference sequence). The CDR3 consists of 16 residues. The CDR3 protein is CASSSRSGLVSTEAFF. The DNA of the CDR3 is TGTGCCAGTAGTTCTCGATCAGGGCTCGTGAGCACTGAAGCTTTCTTT.

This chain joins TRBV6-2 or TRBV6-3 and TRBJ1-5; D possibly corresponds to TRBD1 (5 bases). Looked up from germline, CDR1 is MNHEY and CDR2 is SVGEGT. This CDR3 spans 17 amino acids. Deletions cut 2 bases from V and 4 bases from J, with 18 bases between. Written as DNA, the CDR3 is TGTGCCAGCAGTTACGACCCCGGACACGAGGGGAATCAGCCCCAGCATTTT. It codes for CASSYDPGHEGNQPQHF.

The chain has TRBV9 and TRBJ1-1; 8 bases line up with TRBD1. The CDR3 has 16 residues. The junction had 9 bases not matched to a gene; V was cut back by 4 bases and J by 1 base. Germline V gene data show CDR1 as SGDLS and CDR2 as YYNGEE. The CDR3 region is CASSLIDRGRNTEAFF. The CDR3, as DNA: TGTGCCAGCAGCCTAATAGACAGGGGACGGAACACTGAAGCTTTCTTT. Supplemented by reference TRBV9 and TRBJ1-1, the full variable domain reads DSGVTQTPKHLITATGQRVTLRCSPRSGDLSVYWYQQSLDQGLQFLIQYYNGEERAKGNILERFSAQQFPDLHSELNLSSLELGDSALYFCASSLIDRGRNTEAFFGQGTRLTVV.

The CDR3 here is CASSESGGRYNEQFF. The CDR3 DNA sequence: TGTGCCAGCAGTGAAAGCGGCGGGCGGTACAATGAGCAGTTCTTC. V and J are TRBV6-1 and TRBJ2-1; a weak D match, TRBD2 (5 bases). The CDR3 is 15 amino acids. CDR1 and CDR2 (germline): MNHNS, SASEGT. V dropped 2 bases and J dropped 4 bases, with 12 bases sitting between them.

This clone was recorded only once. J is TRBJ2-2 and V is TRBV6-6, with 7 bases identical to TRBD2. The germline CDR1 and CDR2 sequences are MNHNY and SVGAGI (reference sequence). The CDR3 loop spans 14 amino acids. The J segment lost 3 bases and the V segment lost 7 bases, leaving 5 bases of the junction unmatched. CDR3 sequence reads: CASKWEGDTGELFF. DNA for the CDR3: TGTGCCAGCAAATGGGAGGGCGACACCGGGGAGCTGTTTTTT.

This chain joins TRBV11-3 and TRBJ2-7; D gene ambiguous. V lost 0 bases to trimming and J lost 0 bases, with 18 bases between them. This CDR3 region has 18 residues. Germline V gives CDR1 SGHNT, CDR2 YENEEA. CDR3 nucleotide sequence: TGTGCCAGCAGCTTAGATCAATTCGGACCCGCCCCCTCCTACGAGCAGTACTTC. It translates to CASSLDQFGPAPSYEQYF.

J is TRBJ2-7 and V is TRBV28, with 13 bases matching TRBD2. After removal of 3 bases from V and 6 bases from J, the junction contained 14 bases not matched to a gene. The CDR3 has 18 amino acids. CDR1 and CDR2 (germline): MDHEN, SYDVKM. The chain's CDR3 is CASSFEVALAGGPGEQYF. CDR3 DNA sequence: TGTGCCAGCAGTTTTGAGGTTGCACTAGCGGGAGGGCCCGGCGAGCAGTACTTC.

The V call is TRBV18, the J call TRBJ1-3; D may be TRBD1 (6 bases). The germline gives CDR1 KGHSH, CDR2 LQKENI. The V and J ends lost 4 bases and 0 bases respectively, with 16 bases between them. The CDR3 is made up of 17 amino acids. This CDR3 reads CASSQSGVFISGNTIYF. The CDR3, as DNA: TGTGCCAGCTCACAGTCAGGGGTTTTCATCTCTGGAAACACCATATATTTT. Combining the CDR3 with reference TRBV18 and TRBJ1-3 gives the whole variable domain NAGVMQNPRHLVRRRGQEARLRCSPMKGHSHVYWYRQLPEEGLKFMVYLQKENIIDESGMPKERFSAEFPKEGPSILRIQQVVRGDSAAYFCASSQSGVFISGNTIYFGEGSWLTVV.

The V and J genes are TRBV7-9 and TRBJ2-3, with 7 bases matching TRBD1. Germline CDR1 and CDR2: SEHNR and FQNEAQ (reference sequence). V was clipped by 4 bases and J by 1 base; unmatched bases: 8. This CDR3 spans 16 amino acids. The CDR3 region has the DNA TGTGCCAGCAGCTGGAGACAGGGCTTGGGCACAGATACGCAGTATTTT. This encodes CASSWRQGLGTDTQYF. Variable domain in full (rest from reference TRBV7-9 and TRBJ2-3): DTGVSQNPRHKITKRGQNVTFRCDPISEHNRLYWYRQTLGQGPEFLTYFQNEAQLEKSRLLSDRFSAERPKGSFSTLEIQRTEQGDSAMYLCASSWRQGLGTDTQYFGPGTRLTVL.

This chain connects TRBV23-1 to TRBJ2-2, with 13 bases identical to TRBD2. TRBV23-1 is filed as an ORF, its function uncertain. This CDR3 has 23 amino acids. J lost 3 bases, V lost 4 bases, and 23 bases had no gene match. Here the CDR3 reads CASSRAGEGGLAGERMYTGELFF. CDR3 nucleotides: TGCGCCAGCAGTCGGGCAGGTGAGGGAGGACTAGCGGGAGAAAGGATGTACACCGGGGAGCTGTTTTTT.

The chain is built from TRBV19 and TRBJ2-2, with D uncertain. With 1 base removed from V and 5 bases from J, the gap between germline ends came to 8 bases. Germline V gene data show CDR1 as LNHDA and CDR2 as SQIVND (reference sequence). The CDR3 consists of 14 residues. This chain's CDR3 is CASSIAAETGELFF. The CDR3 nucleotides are TGTGCCAGTAGTATAGCAGCAGAGACCGGGGAGCTGTTTTTT. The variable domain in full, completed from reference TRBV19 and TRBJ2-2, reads DGGITQSPKYLFRKEGQNVTLSCEQNLNHDAMYWYRQDPGQGLRLIYYSQIVNDFQKGDIAEGYSVSREKKESFPLTVTSAQKNPTAFYLCASSIAAETGELFFGEGSRLTVL.

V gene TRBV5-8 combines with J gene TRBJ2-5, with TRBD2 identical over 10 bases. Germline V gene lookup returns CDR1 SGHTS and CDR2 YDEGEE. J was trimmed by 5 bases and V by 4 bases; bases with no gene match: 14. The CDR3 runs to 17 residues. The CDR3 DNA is TGTGCCAGCAGCGCTGGGGCCGGGACTAGCGTCGCTGAGACCCAGTACTTC. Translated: CASSAGAGTSVAETQYF.

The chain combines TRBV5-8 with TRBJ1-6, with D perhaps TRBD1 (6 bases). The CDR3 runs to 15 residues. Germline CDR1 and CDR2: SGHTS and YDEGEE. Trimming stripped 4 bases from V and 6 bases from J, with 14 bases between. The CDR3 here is CASSGRDTVNSPLHF. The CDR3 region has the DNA TGTGCCAGCAGCGGTCGGGACACCGTTAATTCACCCCTCCACTTT. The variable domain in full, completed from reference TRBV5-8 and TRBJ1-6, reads EAGVTQSPTHLIKTRGQQATLRCSPISGHTSVYWYQQALGLGLQFLLWYDEGEERNRGNFPPRFSGRQFPNYSSELNVNALELEDSALYLCASSGRDTVNSPLHFGNGTRLTVT.

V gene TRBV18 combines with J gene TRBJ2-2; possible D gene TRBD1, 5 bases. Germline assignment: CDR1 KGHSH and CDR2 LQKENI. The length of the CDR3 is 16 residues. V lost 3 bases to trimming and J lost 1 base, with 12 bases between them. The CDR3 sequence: CASSPASQGNTGELFF. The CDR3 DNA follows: TGTGCCAGCTCACCGGCGAGTCAGGGGAACACCGGGGAGCTGTTTTTT.

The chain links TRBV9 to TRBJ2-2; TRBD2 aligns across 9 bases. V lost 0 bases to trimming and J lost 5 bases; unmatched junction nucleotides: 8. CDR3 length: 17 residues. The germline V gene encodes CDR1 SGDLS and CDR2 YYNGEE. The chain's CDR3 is CASSVGGGRVRTGELFF. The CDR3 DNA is TGTGCCAGCAGCGTAGGAGGCGGGAGGGTTCGAACCGGGGAGCTGTTTTTT. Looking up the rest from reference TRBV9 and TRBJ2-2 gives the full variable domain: DSGVTQTPKHLITATGQRVTLRCSPRSGDLSVYWYQQSLDQGLQFLIQYYNGEERAKGNILERFSAQQFPDLHSELNLSSLELGDSALYFCASSVGGGRVRTGELFFGEGSRLTVL.

DNA for the CDR3: TGCAGTGCTAGAGATCCGGATACGCAGTATTTT. Protein: CSARDPDTQYF. The J gene is TRBJ2-3, the V gene TRBV20-1; D ambiguous. The CDR3 is 11 amino acids. Germline assignment: CDR1 DFQATT and CDR2 SNEGSKA (reference sequence). Trimming removed 0 bases at V and 6 bases at J, with 4 bases between.

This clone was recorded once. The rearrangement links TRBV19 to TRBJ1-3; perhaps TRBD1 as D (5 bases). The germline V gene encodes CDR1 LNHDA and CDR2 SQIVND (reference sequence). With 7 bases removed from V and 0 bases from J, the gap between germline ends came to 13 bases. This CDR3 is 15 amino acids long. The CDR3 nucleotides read TGTGCCAGTAAAACGACAGCTCACTCTGGAAACACCATATATTTT. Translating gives CASKTTAHSGNTIYF.

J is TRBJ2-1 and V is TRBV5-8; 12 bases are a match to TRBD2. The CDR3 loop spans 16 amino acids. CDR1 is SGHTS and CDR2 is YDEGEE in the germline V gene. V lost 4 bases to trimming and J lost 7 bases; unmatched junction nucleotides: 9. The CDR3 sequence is CASSARLAGDLNEQFF. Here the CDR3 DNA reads TGTGCCAGCAGCGCTAGACTAGCGGGAGATTTGAATGAGCAGTTCTTC. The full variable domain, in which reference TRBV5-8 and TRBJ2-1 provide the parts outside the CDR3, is EAGVTQSPTHLIKTRGQQATLRCSPISGHTSVYWYQQALGLGLQFLLWYDEGEERNRGNFPPRFSGRQFPNYSSELNVNALELEDSALYLCASSARLAGDLNEQFFGPGTRLTVL.

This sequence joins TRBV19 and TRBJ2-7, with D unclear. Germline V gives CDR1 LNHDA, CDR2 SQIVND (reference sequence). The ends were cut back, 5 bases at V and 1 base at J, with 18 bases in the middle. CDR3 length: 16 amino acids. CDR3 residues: CASSAPPGAASYEQYF. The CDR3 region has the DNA TGTGCCAGTAGTGCCCCCCCCGGCGCCGCATCCTACGAGCAGTACTTC.

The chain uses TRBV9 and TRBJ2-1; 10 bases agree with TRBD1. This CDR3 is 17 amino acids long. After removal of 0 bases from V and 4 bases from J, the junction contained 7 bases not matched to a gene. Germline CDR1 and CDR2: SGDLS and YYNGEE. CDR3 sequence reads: CASSVEARGQGYNEQFF. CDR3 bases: TGTGCCAGCAGCGTAGAGGCCAGGGGACAGGGGTACAATGAGCAGTTCTTC.

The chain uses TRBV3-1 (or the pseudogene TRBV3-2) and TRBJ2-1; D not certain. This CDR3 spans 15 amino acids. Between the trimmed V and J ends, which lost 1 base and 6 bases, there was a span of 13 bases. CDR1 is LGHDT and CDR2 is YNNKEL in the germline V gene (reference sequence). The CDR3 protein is CASSQVLGDGNEQFF. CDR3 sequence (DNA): TGTGCCAGCAGCCAAGTTCTGGGTGACGGCAATGAGCAGTTCTTC.

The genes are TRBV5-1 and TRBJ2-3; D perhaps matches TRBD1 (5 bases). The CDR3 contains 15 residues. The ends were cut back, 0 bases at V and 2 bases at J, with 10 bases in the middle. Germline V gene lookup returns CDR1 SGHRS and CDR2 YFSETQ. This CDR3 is CASSLATVPTDTQYF. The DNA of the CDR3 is TGCGCCAGCAGCTTGGCGACAGTTCCCACAGATACGCAGTATTTT.

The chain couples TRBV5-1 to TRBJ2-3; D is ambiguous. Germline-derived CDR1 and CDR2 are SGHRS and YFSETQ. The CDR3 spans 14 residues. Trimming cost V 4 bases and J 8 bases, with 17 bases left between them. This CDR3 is CASSKPGPDITQYF. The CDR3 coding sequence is TGCGCCAGCAGCAAGCCGGGTCCCGATATTACGCAGTATTTT. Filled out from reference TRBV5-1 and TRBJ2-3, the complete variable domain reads KAGVTQTPRYLIKTRGQQVTLSCSPISGHRSVSWYQQTPGQGLQFLFEYFSETQRNKGNFPGRFSGRQFSNSRSEMNVSTLELGDSALYLCASSKPGPDITQYFGPGTRLTVL.